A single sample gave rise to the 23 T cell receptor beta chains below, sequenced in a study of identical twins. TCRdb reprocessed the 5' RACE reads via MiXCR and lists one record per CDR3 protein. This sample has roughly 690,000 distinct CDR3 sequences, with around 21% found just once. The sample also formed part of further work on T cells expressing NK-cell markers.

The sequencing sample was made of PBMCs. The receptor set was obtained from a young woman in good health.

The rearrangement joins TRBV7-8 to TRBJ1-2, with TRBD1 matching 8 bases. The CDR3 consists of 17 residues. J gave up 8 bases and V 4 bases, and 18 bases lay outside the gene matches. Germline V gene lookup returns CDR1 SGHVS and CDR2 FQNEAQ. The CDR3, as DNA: TGTGCCAGCAGCTCCGCCGGACAGGGAGGATGGACTAGGGGCTACACCTTC. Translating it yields CASSSAGQGGWTRGYTF.

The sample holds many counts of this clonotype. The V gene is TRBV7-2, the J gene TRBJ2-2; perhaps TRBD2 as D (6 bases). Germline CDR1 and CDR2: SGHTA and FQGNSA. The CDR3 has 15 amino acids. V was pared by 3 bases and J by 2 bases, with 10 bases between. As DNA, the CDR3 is TGTGCCAGCAGCTTGAGTAGCGGTAACACCGGGGAGCTGTTTTTT. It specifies CASSLSSGNTGELFF. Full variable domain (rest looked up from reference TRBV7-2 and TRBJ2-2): GAGVSQSPSNKVTEKGKDVELRCDPISGHTALYWYRQSLGQGLEFLIYFQGNSAPDKSGLPSDRFSAERTGGSVSTLTIQRTQQEDSAVYLCASSLSSGNTGELFFGEGSRLTVL.

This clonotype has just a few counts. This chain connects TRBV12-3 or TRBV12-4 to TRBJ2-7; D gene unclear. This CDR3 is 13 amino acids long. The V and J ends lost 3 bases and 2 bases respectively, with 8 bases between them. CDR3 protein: CASSFSLAYEQYF. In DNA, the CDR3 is TGTGCCAGCAGTTTTTCTTTGGCCTACGAGCAGTACTTC.

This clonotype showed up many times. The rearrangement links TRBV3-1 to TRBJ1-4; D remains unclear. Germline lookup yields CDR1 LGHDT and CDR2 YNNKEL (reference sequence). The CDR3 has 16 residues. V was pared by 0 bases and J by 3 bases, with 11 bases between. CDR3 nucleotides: TGTGCCAGCAGCCAAGAGGCCTTTGCGGCTAATGAAAAACTGTTTTTT. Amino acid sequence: CASSQEAFAANEKLFF.

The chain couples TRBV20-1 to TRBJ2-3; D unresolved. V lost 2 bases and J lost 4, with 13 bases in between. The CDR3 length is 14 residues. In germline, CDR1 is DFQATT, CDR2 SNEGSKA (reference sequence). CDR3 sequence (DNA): TGCAGTGCTAGATCGTTGCTTGAGTCAGATACGCAGTATTTT. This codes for CSARSLLESDTQYF.

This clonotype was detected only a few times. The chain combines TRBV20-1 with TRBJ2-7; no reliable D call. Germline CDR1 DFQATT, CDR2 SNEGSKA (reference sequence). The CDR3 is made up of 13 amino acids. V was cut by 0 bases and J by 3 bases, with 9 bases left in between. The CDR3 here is CSAREHEDYEQYF. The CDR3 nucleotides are TGCAGTGCTAGAGAACATGAAGACTACGAGCAGTACTTC.

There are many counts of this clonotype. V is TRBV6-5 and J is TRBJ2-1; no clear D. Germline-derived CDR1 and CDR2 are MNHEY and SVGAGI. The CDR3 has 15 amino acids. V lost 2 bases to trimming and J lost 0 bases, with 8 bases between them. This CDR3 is CASSYRVGSYNEQFF. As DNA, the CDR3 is TGTGCCAGCAGTTACAGGGTGGGCTCCTACAATGAGCAGTTCTTC.

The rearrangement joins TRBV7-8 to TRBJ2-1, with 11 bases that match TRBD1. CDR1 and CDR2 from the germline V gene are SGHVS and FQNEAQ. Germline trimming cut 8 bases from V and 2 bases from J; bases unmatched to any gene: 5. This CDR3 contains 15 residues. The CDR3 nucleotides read TGTGCCAGCGGCTGGACAGGGGGCGCCTACAATGAGCAGTTCTTC. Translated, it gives CASGWTGGAYNEQFF.

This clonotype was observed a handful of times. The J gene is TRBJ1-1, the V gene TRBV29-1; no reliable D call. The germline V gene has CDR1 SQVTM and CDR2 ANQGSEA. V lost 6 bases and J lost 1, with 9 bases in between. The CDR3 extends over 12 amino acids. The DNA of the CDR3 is TGCAGCGTCTGGGGAGGGAACACTGAAGCTTTCTTT. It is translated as CSVWGGNTEAFF.

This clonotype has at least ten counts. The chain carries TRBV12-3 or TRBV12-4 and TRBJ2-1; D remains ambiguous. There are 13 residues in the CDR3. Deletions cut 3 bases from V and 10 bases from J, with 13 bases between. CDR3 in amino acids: CASSFSLGGEQFF. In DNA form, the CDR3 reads TGTGCCAGCAGTTTCTCGTTAGGTGGAGAGCAGTTCTTC.

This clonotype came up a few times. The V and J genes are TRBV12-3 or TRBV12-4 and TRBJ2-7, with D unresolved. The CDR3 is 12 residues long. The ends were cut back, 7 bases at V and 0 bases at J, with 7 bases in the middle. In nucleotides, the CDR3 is TGTGCCAGCACCTCTGACTCCTACGAGCAGTACTTC. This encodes CASTSDSYEQYF.

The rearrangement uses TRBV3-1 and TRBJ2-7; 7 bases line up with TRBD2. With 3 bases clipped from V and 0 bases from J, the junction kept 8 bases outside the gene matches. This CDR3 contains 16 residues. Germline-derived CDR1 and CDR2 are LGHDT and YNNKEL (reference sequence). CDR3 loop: CASSQEARTSSYEQYF. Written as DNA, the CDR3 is TGTGCCAGCAGCCAGGAAGCCCGGACTAGCTCCTACGAGCAGTACTTC.

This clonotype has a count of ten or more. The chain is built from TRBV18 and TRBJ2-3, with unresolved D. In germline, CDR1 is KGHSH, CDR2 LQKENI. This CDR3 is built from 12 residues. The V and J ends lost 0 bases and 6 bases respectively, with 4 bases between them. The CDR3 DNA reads TGTGCCAGCTCACCACCCTTGGATACGCAGTATTTT. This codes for CASSPPLDTQYF.

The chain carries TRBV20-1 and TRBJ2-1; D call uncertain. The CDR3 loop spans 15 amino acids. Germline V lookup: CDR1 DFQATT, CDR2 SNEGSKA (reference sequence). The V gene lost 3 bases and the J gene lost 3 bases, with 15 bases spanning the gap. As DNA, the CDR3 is TGCAGTGCTAGTAAAGTAGGCGTTAACTACAATGAGCAGTTCTTC. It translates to CSASKVGVNYNEQFF.

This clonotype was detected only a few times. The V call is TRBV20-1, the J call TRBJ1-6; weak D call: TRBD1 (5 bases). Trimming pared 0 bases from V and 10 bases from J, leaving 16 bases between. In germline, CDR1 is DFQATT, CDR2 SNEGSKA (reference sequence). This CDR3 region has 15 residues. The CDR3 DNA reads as TGCAGTGCTAGAGATCCCGGTAGGGGTGAATCACCCCTCCACTTT. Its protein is CSARDPGRGESPLHF.

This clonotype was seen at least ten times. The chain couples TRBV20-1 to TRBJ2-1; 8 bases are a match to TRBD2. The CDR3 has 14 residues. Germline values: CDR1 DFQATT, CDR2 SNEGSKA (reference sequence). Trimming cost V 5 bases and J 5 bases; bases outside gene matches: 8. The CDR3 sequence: CSAPRTSRHNEQFF. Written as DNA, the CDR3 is TGCAGTGCTCCCCGGACTAGCCGCCACAATGAGCAGTTCTTC.

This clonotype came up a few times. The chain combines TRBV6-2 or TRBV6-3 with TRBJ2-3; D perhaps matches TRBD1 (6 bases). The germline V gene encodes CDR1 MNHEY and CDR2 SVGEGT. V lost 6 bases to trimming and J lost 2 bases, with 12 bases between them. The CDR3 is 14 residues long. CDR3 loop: CASSPDRFTDTQYF. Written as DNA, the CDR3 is TGTGCCAGCAGCCCGGACAGATTCACAGATACGCAGTATTTT.

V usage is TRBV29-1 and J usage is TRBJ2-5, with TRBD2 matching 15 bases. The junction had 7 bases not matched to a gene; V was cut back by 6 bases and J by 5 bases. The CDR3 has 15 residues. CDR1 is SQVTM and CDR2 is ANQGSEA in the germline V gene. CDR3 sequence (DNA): TGCAGCGTGGGAGGACTAGCGGGAGGGTCGGAGACCCAGTACTTC. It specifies CSVGGLAGGSETQYF.

The DNA for the CDR3 is TGCAGTGCTAGAGATCTCAGCTCGAGCAATGAGCAGTTCTTC. It is translated as CSARDLSSSNEQFF. The chain employs TRBV20-1 and TRBJ2-1; no reliable D call. Germline V lookup: CDR1 DFQATT, CDR2 SNEGSKA (reference sequence). Trimming removed 0 bases from V and 6 bases from J, with 12 bases in between. The CDR3 length is 14 residues.

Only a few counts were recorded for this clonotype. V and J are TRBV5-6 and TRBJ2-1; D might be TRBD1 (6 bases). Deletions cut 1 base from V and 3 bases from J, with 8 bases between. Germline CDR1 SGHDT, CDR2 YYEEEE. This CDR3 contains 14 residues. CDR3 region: CASSLRTDYNEQFF. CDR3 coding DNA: TGTGCCAGCAGCTTGAGGACAGACTACAATGAGCAGTTCTTC.

Here the CDR3 DNA reads TGTGCCAGCAGCGAGACTAGCGGGGGGGCCGGGGCGATGCGGGAGCAGTTCTTC. It is translated as CASSETSGGAGAMREQFF. The rearrangement uses TRBV27 and TRBJ2-1; 14 bases align to TRBD2. This CDR3 comprises 18 residues. The junction had 17 bases not matched to a gene; V was cut back by 6 bases and J by 10 bases. CDR1 is MNHEY, CDR2 SMNVEV, per germline (reference sequence).

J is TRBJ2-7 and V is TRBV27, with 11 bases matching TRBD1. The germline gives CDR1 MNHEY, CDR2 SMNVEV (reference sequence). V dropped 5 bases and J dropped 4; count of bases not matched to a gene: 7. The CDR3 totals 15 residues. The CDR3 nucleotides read TGTGCCAGCAGTAACTGGGACAGGGGGTTTTACGAGCAGTACTTC. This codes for CASSNWDRGFYEQYF.

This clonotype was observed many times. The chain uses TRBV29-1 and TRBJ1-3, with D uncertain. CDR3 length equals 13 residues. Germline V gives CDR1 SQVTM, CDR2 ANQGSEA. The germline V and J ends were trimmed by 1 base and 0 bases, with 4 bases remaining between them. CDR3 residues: CSVEVYSGNTIYF. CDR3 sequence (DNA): TGCAGCGTTGAAGTCTACTCTGGAAACACCATATATTTT.